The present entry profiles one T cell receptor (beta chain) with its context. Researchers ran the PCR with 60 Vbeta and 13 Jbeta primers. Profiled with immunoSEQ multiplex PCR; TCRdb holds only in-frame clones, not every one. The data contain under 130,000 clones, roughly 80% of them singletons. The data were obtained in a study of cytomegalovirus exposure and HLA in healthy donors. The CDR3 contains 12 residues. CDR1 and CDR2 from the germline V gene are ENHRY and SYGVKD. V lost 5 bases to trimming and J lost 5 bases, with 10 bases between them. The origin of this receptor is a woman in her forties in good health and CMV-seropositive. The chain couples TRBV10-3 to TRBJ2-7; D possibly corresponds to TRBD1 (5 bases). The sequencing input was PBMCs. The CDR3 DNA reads TGTGCCATCAGTACCACAGGTCACGAGCAGTACTTC. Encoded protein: CAISTTGHEQYF.